This T cell receptor beta chain was captured by sequencing in a study of hypomethylating agent response in myelodysplastic syndrome listed by TCRdb under 2021. The study in broad terms: Patients were treated with the hypomethylating agents azacitidine (about 70% of the 11) or decitabine (3 of 11). Patients had a mean age of approximately 72 +/- 6.3 years, and a diploid cytogenetic profile was the most common. Response was defined as complete response or hematologic improvement, and any patient who met neither criterion was considered a non-responder. TET2 was the most frequent mutation, present in about 45% of the 11 patients. The cohort was composed of several male and a couple of female myelodysplastic syndrome patients. Complete response or hematologic improvement was achieved by six patients, and five patients were classified as non-responders.

The investigation overall reported the following: Whether the shared GLIPH2 clusters possibly recognize novel MDS antigens was not confirmed and still needs to be tested experimentally. Only around eleven patients were analyzed, so the study cohort was small. Novel clonotypes emerged more often in responders, while non-responders showed more contracted clonotypes after treatment. No significant change in richness, rarefaction diversity or clonality was detected after hypomethylating agent treatment, either across all patients or within response groups. Because the healthy control donors and the MDS patients were not matched by age, the comparison between MDS and healthy samples could have been affected.

T-cell subsets were not sorted, so the analysis was performed on bulk bone marrow. Bone marrow from roughly 10 myelodysplastic syndrome patients, collected before and after hypomethylating agent therapy, underwent immunosequencing of the TCR beta CDR3 regions. Each patient contributed a baseline bone marrow plus two to three bone marrows at different post-treatment timepoints for longitudinal repertoire tracking. Whole bone marrow served as the source for genomic DNA extraction, with DNA quality checked using TapeStation, NanoDrop OneC and PicoGreen assays. A remark on this clone: No antigen is known for it. Base quality data are lacking; no much larger clone is found one base away.

Library creation used the immunoSEQ multiplex PCR assay. Survey resolution was applied, with two replicates of approximately 200 ng each being run for a total of about 400 ng of DNA per sample. Rearranged TCRB sequences in genomic DNA were detected with the hsTCRB kit using multiplex PCR primers targeting V and J genes. In the first PCR, the CDR3 region was amplified for 31 cycles with the QIAGEN Multiplex PCR Kit. Sample barcodes and Illumina adapters were attached to each replicate during a second PCR lasting 7 to 9 cycles. A QuantStudio 6 together with the KAPA library quantification kit was used to quantify the pooled libraries. About 15 pM of pooled libraries was sequenced on an Illumina MiSeq using 156-cycle single-end reads plus a 15-cycle index read. From the authors' description of their analysis: Of about 150,000 unique clonotypes, about 1.5% were flagged by VDJdb annotation as previously reported viral-epitope-specific clonotypes. The immunoSEQ Data Assistant and immunoSEQ Analyzer turned the raw reads into TCRB repertoires that were normalized and annotated. Clonotypes were analyzed with BioAnalyzer and version 0.6.5 of the immunarch R package. Every repertoire was downsampled to the clone count of the smallest repertoire before richness was estimated. Clonotypes were sorted into expanded, contracted or novel categories with Fisher's exact tests, where novel meant the clonotype had zero frequency before treatment. Significantly changed CDR3 beta sequences were clustered with GLIPH2 using simulation_depth=1000 and kmer_min_depth=3, and CDR3s shorter than five residues were excluded. Drawn from immuneACCESS, this table holds only the in-frame rearrangements with V and J called that TCRdb kept. Clones are partly lost; checked studies trace under half to an unresolved V gene and leave the rest unexplained. The DNA was the basis for D and trimming; V, J and clone size are from that table. The sample table holds approximately 3,100 clones, of which about 76% were seen once. The ten top clones hold 12% of the sample.

The specimen comprised bone marrow, sampled before or after starting hypomethylating agent treatment for myelodysplastic syndrome (not recorded which). This TCR derives from a human donor with myelodysplastic syndrome.

The nucleotides read TGTGCCAGCAGAATTCAGAACACTGAAGCTTTCTTT. This yields the protein CASRIQNTEAFF. This chain joins TRBV11-2 to TRBJ1-1; the D gene cannot be named for sure. V and J are truncated by 6 bases and 1 base respectively, leaving an intervening sequence of 6 bases. CDR1 SGHAT and CDR2 FQNNGV are derived from the germline V gene. The CDR3 runs 12 amino acids, cysteine and phenylalanine included. Left in the record is the CDR3 DNA by itself, 36 bases read in frame from the first base.